Shown below are 23 T cell receptor beta chains from a single sample sequenced in a study of response to subunit inactivated influenza vaccine. TCRdb independently ran MiXCR on the RT-PCR reads; one entry per CDR3 protein. The sample lists 550,000 to 800,000 distinct CDR3 sequences; about 15% were seen once. Sample: PBMCs from blood, taken 14 to 15 days before vaccination. Receptors originate from a man in his forties or fifties who received an inactivated influenza vaccine.

This clonotype was detected many times. The chain combines TRBV29-1 with TRBJ2-7, with D perhaps matching TRBD1 (6 bases). CDR1 SQVTM and CDR2 ANQGSEA come from the germline V gene. With 4 bases removed from V and 5 bases from J, the gap between germline ends came to 15 bases. The CDR3 has 13 amino acids. The CDR3 nucleotides are TGCAGCGTTGTGACAGGAAATCTAAACGAGCAGTACTTC. Protein: CSVVTGNLNEQYF.

The sample holds a few counts of this clonotype. This rearrangement joins TRBV5-1 to TRBJ1-2; 9 nucleotides align to TRBD1. Germline CDR1 and CDR2: SGHRS and YFSETQ. CDR3 length equals 14 residues. Trimming cost V 2 bases and J 7 bases; bases outside gene matches: 6. The DNA for the CDR3 is TGCGCCAGCAGCTTAGGCCAGACAGGGGGTGGCTACACCTTC. It codes for CASSLGQTGGGYTF.

This clonotype came up a few times. The genes are TRBV19 and TRBJ1-4; 8 bases map to TRBD1. CDR3 length: 14 residues. Losses at the gene ends were 7 bases for V and 8 bases for J; bases not matched to a gene: 9. CDR1 LNHDA and CDR2 SQIVND come from the germline V gene (reference sequence). The CDR3 region has the DNA TGTGCCAGTAATTGGACAGGGAGAGGAGAAAAACTGTTTTTT. It codes for CASNWTGRGEKLFF.

The chain combines TRBV6-1 with TRBJ1-2; TRBD1 matches 8 bases. The V segment lost 5 bases and the J segment 7 bases; nucleotides outside the gene matches: 12. Germline CDR1 and CDR2: MNHNS and SASEGT. The CDR3 extends over 15 amino acids. DNA for the CDR3: TGTGCCAGCAGTCCCGGGTGGCAGGGGGCAGGTGGCTACACCTTC. Protein product: CASSPGWQGAGGYTF.

The chain uses TRBV12-3 or TRBV12-4 and TRBJ1-1; 8 bases line up with TRBD1. With 6 bases clipped from V and 12 bases from J, the junction kept 12 bases outside the gene matches. The CDR3 contains 13 residues. The CDR3 sequence: CASRSGGSLVSFF. CDR3 sequence (DNA): TGTGCCAGCAGGTCAGGGGGCTCCCTCGTGTCTTTCTTT.

The sample holds a few counts of this clonotype. The CDR3 DNA follows: TGCAGTGCTAGGCTAGGACAGGGAATAACTTTCTTT. Translating gives CSARLGQGITFF. The chain carries TRBV20-1 and TRBJ1-1; the match to TRBD1 covers 8 bases. CDR3 length: 12 amino acids. Germline V lookup: CDR1 DFQATT, CDR2 SNEGSKA (reference sequence). V lost 3 bases, J lost 12 bases, and 9 bases stayed unmatched.

V is TRBV18 and J is TRBJ1-4; D is unclear. V gave up 8 bases and J gave up 4 bases, with 20 bases separating them. CDR3 length: 16 amino acids. Germline CDR1 and CDR2: KGHSH and LQKENI. For the CDR3, the DNA is TGTGCCAGCACCGCCCCAAATCGGTCCGGTAATGAAAAACTGTTTTTT. It is translated as CASTAPNRSGNEKLFF.

Only a few counts were recorded for this clonotype. The rearrangement links TRBV5-1 to TRBJ2-7, with 12 bases matching TRBD2. The CDR3 has 16 residues. J gave up 4 bases and V 4 bases, and 9 bases lay outside the gene matches. Germline V gene data show CDR1 as SGHRS and CDR2 as YFSETQ. As DNA, the CDR3 is TGCGCCAGCAGCCCTATGACTAGCGGGAGTGTATACGAGCAGTACTTC. Translated: CASSPMTSGSVYEQYF.

This clonotype was found a few times. The rearrangement links TRBV7-8 to TRBJ1-4; 10 nucleotides agree with TRBD1. This CDR3 is 15 amino acids long. The germline V gene encodes CDR1 SGHVS and CDR2 FQNEAQ. With V trimmed by 5 bases and J by 5 bases, 5 bases remained unmatched. DNA for the CDR3: TGTGCCAGCAGCCCCGGGACAGGGGAGAATGAAAAACTGTTTTTT. Its translation: CASSPGTGENEKLFF.

The gene calls are TRBV6-1 and TRBJ2-2; D is ambiguous. The CDR3 contains 13 residues. From germline, CDR1 is MNHNS and CDR2 SASEGT. With 3 bases removed from V and 2 bases from J, the gap between germline ends came to 4 bases. The CDR3 spells CASSDPNTGELFF. The CDR3 DNA reads TGTGCCAGCAGTGATCCCAACACCGGGGAGCTGTTTTTT.

In its sample, this clonotype was seen many times. V usage is TRBV5-1 and J usage is TRBJ2-7; perhaps TRBD2 as D (5 bases). Trimming pared 2 bases from V and 5 bases from J, leaving 8 bases between. The CDR3 extends over 12 amino acids. From germline, CDR1 is SGHRS and CDR2 YFSETQ. The DNA of the CDR3 is TGCGCCAGCAGCTTAACCGGGGACGAGCAGTACTTC. Translation: CASSLTGDEQYF.

The chain combines TRBV5-1 with TRBJ2-7; 7 nucleotides agree with TRBD1. This CDR3 spans 15 amino acids. The trim removed 0 bases at V and 3 bases at J, leaving 6 bases unmatched. Looked up from germline, CDR1 is SGHRS and CDR2 is YFSETQ. This CDR3 reads CASSLGGTDYYEQYF. The CDR3 region has the DNA TGCGCCAGCAGCTTGGGTGGGACAGATTACTACGAGCAGTACTTC.

This clonotype was recorded a few times. The J gene is TRBJ2-7, the V gene TRBV7-2; D is unclear. V lost 3 bases, J lost 1 base, and 13 bases lay in between. CDR3 length: 15 amino acids. The V gene's germline CDR1 is SGHTA and CDR2 FQGNSA. The CDR3 DNA follows: TGTGCCAGCAGCTTTAGTTTTAGCCTGTCCTACGAGCAGTACTTC. Its translation: CASSFSFSLSYEQYF. Drawing the rest from reference TRBV7-2 and TRBJ2-7, the complete variable domain is GAGVSQSPSNKVTEKGKDVELRCDPISGHTALYWYRQSLGQGLEFLIYFQGNSAPDKSGLPSDRFSAERTGGSVSTLTIQRTQQEDSAVYLCASSFSFSLSYEQYFGPGTRLTVT.

This clonotype was recorded a few times. In DNA, the CDR3 is TGTGCCAGCAGCTCACCGGGACTCCAGGGCACCGGGGAGCTGTTTTTT. Its protein is CASSSPGLQGTGELFF. The rearrangement uses TRBV7-3 and TRBJ2-2, with a tentative D call TRBD2 (6 bases). The germline gives CDR1 SGHTA, CDR2 FQGTGA. Trimming stripped 4 bases from V and 4 bases from J, with 16 bases between. There are 16 residues in the CDR3.

The rearrangement uses TRBV27 and TRBJ2-7; 7 bases are a match to TRBD2. Germline V gene lookup returns CDR1 MNHEY and CDR2 SMNVEV (reference sequence). The ends lost 1 base at V and 1 base at J; junction bases unmatched: 4. The CDR3 sequence is 15 residues long. The CDR3 nucleotides read TGTGCCAGCAGTTTATTTGCCGGGAGGTCCTACGAGCAGTACTTC. Translated: CASSLFAGRSYEQYF.

The chain employs TRBV7-2 and TRBJ2-7; TRBD2 matches 12 bases. Germline V gene sequence: CDR1 SGHTA, CDR2 FQGNSA. V was pared by 4 bases and J by 6 bases, with 7 bases of the junction left unmatched. The CDR3 runs 15 residues. CDR3 sequence: CASSSLAGGVGEQYF. CDR3 bases: TGTGCCAGCAGCTCCCTAGCGGGAGGGGTCGGCGAGCAGTACTTC.

The sample holds a few counts of this clonotype. The rearrangement joins TRBV6-2 or TRBV6-3 to TRBJ2-7; 8 bases fit TRBD2. Germline V gene data show CDR1 as MNHEY and CDR2 as SVGEGT. V shed 7 bases, J shed 1 base, and the junction held 9 bases outside the gene matches. The CDR3 runs to 15 residues. CDR3 nucleotides: TGTGCCAGCAACCGAGCGGGGGCAGGTTCCTACGAGCAGTACTTC. This encodes CASNRAGAGSYEQYF.

CDR3 in amino acids: CATSDPGTAYGYTF. In DNA, the CDR3 is TGTGCCACCAGTGATCCCGGGACAGCTTATGGCTACACCTTC. The chain couples TRBV24-1 to TRBJ1-2; 7 bases line up with TRBD1. Germline CDR1 and CDR2: KGHDR and SFDVKD. The CDR3 spans 14 residues. After removal of 3 bases from V and 5 bases from J, the junction contained 5 bases not matched to a gene.

This chain connects TRBV6-2 or TRBV6-3 to TRBJ2-3, with 16 bases fitting TRBD2. Germline-derived CDR1 and CDR2 are MNHEY and SVGEGT. The CDR3 is made up of 18 amino acids. V lost 6 bases, J lost 5 bases, and 11 bases stayed unmatched. CDR3 sequence reads: CASRYTGTSGGARDTQYF. The CDR3 nucleotides read TGTGCCAGCAGATACACCGGGACTAGCGGGGGGGCCAGAGATACGCAGTATTTT.

The J gene is TRBJ1-5, the V gene TRBV12-3 or TRBV12-4, with TRBD1 matching over 7 bases. This CDR3 comprises 14 residues. V dropped 6 bases and J dropped 2; count of bases not matched to a gene: 4. The CDR3 reads CASRNRGGNQPQHF. The CDR3 DNA follows: TGTGCCAGCAGGAACAGGGGTGGCAATCAGCCCCAGCATTTT.

Ten or more counts support this clonotype. The V call is TRBV5-1, the J call TRBJ2-3; 9 bases agree with TRBD2. CDR3 length equals 14 residues. Germline trimming cut 5 bases from V and 5 bases from J; bases unmatched to any gene: 6. CDR1 and CDR2 (germline): SGHRS, YFSETQ. CDR3 protein: CASSPSGVGDTQYF. CDR3 nucleotide sequence: TGCGCCAGCAGTCCTAGCGGGGTTGGAGATACGCAGTATTTT.

The chain combines TRBV12-3 or TRBV12-4 with TRBJ2-3; no reliable D call. Trimming pared 3 bases from V and 2 bases from J, leaving 12 bases between. The CDR3 extends over 15 amino acids. The CDR3 protein is CASSFIERLTDTQYF. The CDR3, as DNA: TGTGCCAGCAGTTTTATCGAGAGACTCACAGATACGCAGTATTTT.

This clonotype came up many times. This chain joins TRBV25-1 and TRBJ2-5; 8 bases are a match to TRBD2. The CDR3 has 16 amino acids. CDR1 is MGHDK, CDR2 SYGVNS, per germline. With 2 bases clipped from V and 4 bases from J, the junction kept 9 bases outside the gene matches. The CDR3 spells CASSERSLAGAETQYF. In DNA form, the CDR3 reads TGTGCCAGCAGTGAACGTAGTCTAGCGGGTGCAGAGACCCAGTACTTC.